Listed below are T cell receptor beta chains from one sample, sequenced in a study of human T cells and chemical hapten exposure. TCRdb analysed the RACE reads with MiXCR anew, one entry per CDR3 protein. Of some 74,000 distinct CDR3 sequences in the sample, 13% to 15% were seen once. The sample in question was whole blood, obtained in connection with sensitization to the hapten diphenylcyclopropenone (DPC). The receptors were sampled from a woman between 50 and 59 years old with alopecia areata. Some clones in this sample may be carry-over from other donors' samples. Each CDR3 is given with its conserved first and last residue. A D gene is named only where the DNA matches it firmly. Clone size is given for some rows only: seen once, a few or many times, or a class if the clone is expanded.

abundance: -
v_gene: TRBV28
d_gene: TRBD1
j_gene: TRBJ1-1
CDR3aa: CASSFLPGQGATEAFF
CDR3nt: TGTGCCAGCAGTTTTCTGCCGGGACAGGGGGCCACTGAAGCTTTCTTT

abundance: few
v_gene: TRBV11-1
d_gene: TRBD1
j_gene: TRBJ2-5
CDR3aa: CASSPRTGQETQYF
CDR3nt: TGTGCCAGCAGCCCCCGGACAGGACAAGAGACCCAGTACTTC

abundance: -
v_gene: TRBV28
d_gene: -
j_gene: TRBJ2-3
CDR3aa: CASSFQGRDTQYF
CDR3nt: TGTGCCAGCAGTTTTCAGGGCCGAGATACGCAGTATTTT

abundance: few
v_gene: TRBV11-2
d_gene: -
j_gene: TRBJ2-1
CDR3aa: CASSKTDSLGGNEQFF
CDR3nt: TGTGCCAGCAGCAAAACGGACTCCCTGGGAGGCAATGAGCAGTTCTTC

abundance: few
v_gene: TRBV19
d_gene: -
j_gene: TRBJ2-4
CDR3aa: CASRPGAGGNIQYF
CDR3nt: TGTGCCAGTAGGCCCGGGGCCGGGGGAAACATTCAGTACTTC

abundance: few
v_gene: TRBV6-1
d_gene: -
j_gene: TRBJ2-7
CDR3aa: CASSPRGGYEQYF
CDR3nt: TGTGCCAGCAGCCCCAGGGGGGGCTACGAGCAGTACTTC

abundance: few
v_gene: TRBV27
d_gene: -
j_gene: TRBJ1-4
CDR3aa: CASRDGLFF
CDR3nt: TGTGCCAGCAGAGACGGACTGTTTTTT

abundance: few
v_gene: TRBV11-2
d_gene: -
j_gene: TRBJ2-4
CDR3aa: CASSLGGTKNIQYF
CDR3nt: TGTGCCAGCAGCTTAGGTGGAACCAAAAACATTCAGTACTTC

abundance: many
v_gene: TRBV27
d_gene: -
j_gene: TRBJ2-7
CDR3aa: CASSFRGRYEQYF
CDR3nt: TGTGCCAGCAGTTTTCGGGGGCGGTACGAGCAGTACTTC

abundance: few
v_gene: TRBV15
d_gene: TRBD1
j_gene: TRBJ1-5
CDR3aa: CATSRGGQALLSNQPQHF
CDR3nt: TGTGCCACCAGCAGAGGGGGACAGGCCTTGCTCTCCAATCAGCCCCAGCATTTT

abundance: -
v_gene: TRBV5-5
d_gene: -
j_gene: TRBJ1-1
CDR3aa: CASSLAMTAHTEAFF
CDR3nt: TGTGCCAGCAGCTTGGCAATGACAGCACACACTGAAGCTTTCTTT

abundance: few
v_gene: TRBV27
d_gene: -
j_gene: TRBJ2-3
CDR3aa: CASQNGFRTDTQYF
CDR3nt: TGTGCCAGCCAAAACGGGTTTCGCACAGATACGCAGTATTTT

abundance: -
v_gene: TRBV7-2
d_gene: -
j_gene: TRBJ2-7
CDR3aa: CASSLRLAETYEQYF
CDR3nt: TGTGCCAGCAGCTTGAGGCTTGCGGAAACCTACGAGCAGTACTTC

abundance: -
v_gene: TRBV24-1
d_gene: -
j_gene: TRBJ1-1
CDR3aa: CATSDFAGTEAFF
CDR3nt: TGTGCCACCAGTGATTTTGCAGGCACTGAAGCTTTCTTT

abundance: few
v_gene: TRBV7-9
d_gene: -
j_gene: TRBJ2-5
CDR3aa: CASSPPLKQETQYF
CDR3nt: TGTGCCAGCAGCCCCCCCCTAAAACAAGAGACCCAGTACTTC

abundance: many
v_gene: TRBV7-2
d_gene: TRBD1
j_gene: TRBJ1-2
CDR3aa: CASSFHRRDRGRRSNYGYTF
CDR3nt: TGTGCCAGCAGCTTCCACCGGCGGGACAGGGGGCGCAGGTCTAACTATGGCTACACCTTC

abundance: few
v_gene: TRBV10-1
d_gene: TRBD1
j_gene: TRBJ1-5
CDR3aa: CASSEWQGEGQPQHF
CDR3nt: TGCGCCAGCAGTGAATGGCAGGGGGAGGGTCAGCCCCAGCATTTT

abundance: -
v_gene: TRBV15
d_gene: -
j_gene: TRBJ2-1
CDR3aa: CATSRVPQGWDEQFF
CDR3nt: TGTGCCACCAGCAGAGTCCCCCAGGGTTGGGATGAGCAGTTCTTC

abundance: -
v_gene: TRBV7-9
d_gene: TRBD2
j_gene: TRBJ2-7
CDR3aa: CASSFGGRANEQYF
CDR3nt: TGTGCCAGCAGCTTTGGCGGGAGAGCGAACGAGCAGTACTTC

abundance: few
v_gene: TRBV6-4
d_gene: -
j_gene: TRBJ2-3
CDR3aa: CASRVPSQDTQYF
CDR3nt: TGTGCCAGCAGGGTCCCCTCGCAAGATACGCAGTATTTT

abundance: few
v_gene: TRBV10-1
d_gene: -
j_gene: TRBJ2-1
CDR3aa: CASSRRAGSYNEQFF
CDR3nt: TGCGCCAGCAGCAGACGCGCGGGCTCCTACAATGAGCAGTTCTTC

abundance: -
v_gene: TRBV2
d_gene: TRBD2
j_gene: TRBJ2-7
CDR3aa: CASSLAGLKREQYF
CDR3nt: TGTGCCAGCAGTCTAGCGGGCCTAAAACGCGAGCAGTACTTC

abundance: few
v_gene: TRBV6-6
d_gene: -
j_gene: TRBJ2-4
CDR3aa: CASTFQNIQYF
CDR3nt: TGTGCCAGCACCTTCCAGAACATTCAGTACTTC

abundance: few
v_gene: TRBV7-9
d_gene: -
j_gene: TRBJ2-5
CDR3aa: CASSSNTGTQGETQYF
CDR3nt: TGTGCCAGCAGCAGCAATACCGGGACACAAGGAGAGACCCAGTACTTC